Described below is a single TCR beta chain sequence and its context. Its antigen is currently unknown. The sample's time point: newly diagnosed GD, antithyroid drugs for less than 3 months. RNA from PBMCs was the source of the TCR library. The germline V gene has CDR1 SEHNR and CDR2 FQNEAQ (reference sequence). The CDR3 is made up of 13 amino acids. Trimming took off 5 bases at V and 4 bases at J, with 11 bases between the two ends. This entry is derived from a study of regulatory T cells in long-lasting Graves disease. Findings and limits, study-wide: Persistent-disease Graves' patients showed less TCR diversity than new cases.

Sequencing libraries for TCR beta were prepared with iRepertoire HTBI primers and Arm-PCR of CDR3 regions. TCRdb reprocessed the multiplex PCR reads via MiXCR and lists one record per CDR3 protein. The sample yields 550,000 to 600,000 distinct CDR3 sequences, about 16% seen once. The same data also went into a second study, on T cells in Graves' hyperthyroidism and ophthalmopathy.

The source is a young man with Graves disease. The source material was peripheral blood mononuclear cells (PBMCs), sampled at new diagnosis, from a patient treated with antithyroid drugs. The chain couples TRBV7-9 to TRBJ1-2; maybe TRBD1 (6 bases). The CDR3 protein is CASSRRGGYGYTF. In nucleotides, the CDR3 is TGTGCCAGCAGCCGCAGGGGCGGCTATGGCTACACCTTC.